The source of this TCR beta chain is a study of shared clonotypes between healthy human individuals. Overall study context: Used for every donor were three CD4 naive, three CD4 memory, two CD8 naive and one CD8 memory plate. Notes on the study in general: The study generally estimated greater richness for naive than memory subsets.

About this clone: Its antigen is currently unknown.

Losses at the gene ends were 4 bases for V and 10 bases for J; bases not matched to a gene: 11. This CDR3 comprises 16 residues. Looked up from germline, CDR1 is SGHVS and CDR2 is FQNEAQ. Genomic DNA of every subset was divided equally among multiple immunoSEQ plates. The DNA input per sorted-subset replicate PCR was roughly 0.2 ug, corresponding to 32,000 or so T cell genomes. Assay: immunoSEQ multiplex PCR; the TCRdb copy retains only in-frame clones and omits some. The top ten hold under 0.45% of the sample, which has about 2.3 million clones, 93% seen once. The specimen was naive CD4+ T cells from PBMCs. The subset denotes: CD45RA+ positively selected. The receptor's source is a man in his late teens or twenties in good health. Some clones in this sample may be carry-over from other donors' samples. V gene TRBV7-8 combines with J gene TRBJ2-1, with 12 nucleotides matching TRBD1. CDR3 residues: CASSSRDRGLVGEQFF. Here the CDR3 DNA reads TGTGCCAGCAGCTCCCGGGACAGGGGGCTGGTGGGAGAGCAGTTCTTC.